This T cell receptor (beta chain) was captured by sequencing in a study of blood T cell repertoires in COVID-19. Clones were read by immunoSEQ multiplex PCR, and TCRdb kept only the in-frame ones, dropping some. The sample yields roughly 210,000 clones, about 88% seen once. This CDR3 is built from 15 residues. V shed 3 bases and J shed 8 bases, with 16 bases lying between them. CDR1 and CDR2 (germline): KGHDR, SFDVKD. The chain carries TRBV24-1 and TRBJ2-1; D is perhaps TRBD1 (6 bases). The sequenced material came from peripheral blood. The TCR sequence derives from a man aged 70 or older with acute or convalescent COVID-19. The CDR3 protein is CATSDDTTGGDEQFF. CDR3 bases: TGTGCCACCAGTGATGACACGACTGGGGGCGATGAGCAGTTCTTC.